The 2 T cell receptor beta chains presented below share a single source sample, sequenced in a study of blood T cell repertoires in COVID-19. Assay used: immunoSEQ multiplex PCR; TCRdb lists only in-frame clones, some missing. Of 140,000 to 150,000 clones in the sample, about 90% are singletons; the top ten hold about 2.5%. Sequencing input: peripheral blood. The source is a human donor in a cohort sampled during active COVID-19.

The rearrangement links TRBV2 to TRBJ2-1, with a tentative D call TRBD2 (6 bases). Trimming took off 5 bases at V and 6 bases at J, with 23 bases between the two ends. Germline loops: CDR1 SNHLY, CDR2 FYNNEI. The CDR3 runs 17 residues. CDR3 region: CASSPLLLALLRNEQFF. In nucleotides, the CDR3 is TGTGCCAGCAGTCCCTTGCTACTAGCCCTCCTACGCAATGAGCAGTTCTTC.

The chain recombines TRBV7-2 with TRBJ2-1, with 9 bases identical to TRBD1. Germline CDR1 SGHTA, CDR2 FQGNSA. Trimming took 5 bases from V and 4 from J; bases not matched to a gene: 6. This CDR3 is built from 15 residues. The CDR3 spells CASSLGTGKYNEQFF. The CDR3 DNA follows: TGTGCCAGCAGCCTGGGGACAGGGAAGTACAATGAGCAGTTCTTC.